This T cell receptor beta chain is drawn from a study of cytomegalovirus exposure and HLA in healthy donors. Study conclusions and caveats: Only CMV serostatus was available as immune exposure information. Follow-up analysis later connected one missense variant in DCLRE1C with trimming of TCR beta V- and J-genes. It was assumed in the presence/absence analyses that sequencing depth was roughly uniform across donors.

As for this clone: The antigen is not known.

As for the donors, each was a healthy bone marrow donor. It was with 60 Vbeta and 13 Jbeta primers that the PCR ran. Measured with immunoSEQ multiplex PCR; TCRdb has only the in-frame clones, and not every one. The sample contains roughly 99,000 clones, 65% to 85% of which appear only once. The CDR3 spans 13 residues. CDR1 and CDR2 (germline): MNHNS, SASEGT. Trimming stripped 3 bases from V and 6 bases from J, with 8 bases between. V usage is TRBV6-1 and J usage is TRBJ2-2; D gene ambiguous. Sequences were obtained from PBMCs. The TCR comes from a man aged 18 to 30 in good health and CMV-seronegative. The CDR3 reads CASSEQVAGELFF. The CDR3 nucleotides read TGTGCCAGCAGTGAGCAGGTAGCCGGGGAGCTGTTTTTT.